This T cell receptor (beta chain) appears in the sequencing data of a study of shared clonotypes between healthy human individuals. Whole-study results and caveats: All-four-donor shared clonotypes had higher generation probabilities than non-shared clonotypes did. In this cohort, only blood was sampled, and tissue repertoires likely differ.

The method was immunoSEQ multiplex PCR; TCRdb's version includes in-frame clones alone and lacks a portion of them. The sample lists 2,500,000 or so clones; 93% were seen once. A word on this clone: Its antigen is undetermined.

CDR1 and CDR2 (germline): LNHNV, YYDKDF (reference sequence). This CDR3 contains 17 residues. Trimming shortened V by 1 base and J by 5 bases, and 20 bases separated the two germline ends. The TCR was taken from a man between 18 and 35 years old in good health. Some clones in this sample may be carry-over from other donors' samples. Input material: naive CD4+ T cells from PBMCs. The sample's subset: CD45RA+ positively selected. V and J are TRBV15 and TRBJ2-5; tentatively, D is TRBD1 (7 bases). CDR3 residues: CATSRVGGGESGETQYF. The CDR3 bases are TGTGCCACCAGCAGAGTAGGAGGGGGCGAGAGTGGGGAGACCCAGTACTTC.